The present TCR beta chain was sequenced within a study of blood T cell repertoires in COVID-19 (dated by TCRdb to 2020 to 2021). The study in broad terms: Collaborator samples came from the United States, Italy and Spain and covered acute and convalescent phases of COVID-19. The material from the prospective study consisted of cDNA or gDNA derived from T cells, B-cell-depleted T cells, or PBMCs. The samples were drawn from two sources: the first 160 participants of the ongoing ImmuneRACE study, and over 950 subjects contributed by 6 global collaborators. A de-identified subject ID, COVID-19 status, age in years and sex were almost always included in the sample metadata. The dataset comprised deeply sampled blood TCRbeta repertoires from subjects exposed to, actively infected with, or recovered from COVID-19. The repertoires were made available in a free public database intended to serve as a resource for research on the immune response to SARS-CoV-2. HLA class I and class II types, where available, came from metadata supplied by the sample provider rather than from assay-based typing. What the study reported, not specific to this receptor: The amount of clinical and demographic metadata varied by source and participant and was provided uncurated.

The immunoSEQ Assay, a bias-controlled multiplex PCR, was used to amplify TCRbeta CDR3 regions from genomic DNA. As for the authors' bioinformatics: Within the assay, amplification of reference gene primers was used to estimate how many nucleated cells each sample contained. To quantify the absolute abundance of each unique TCRbeta CDR3 rearrangement, sequence reads were collapsed and filtered. For each sample, productive Simpson clonality was calculated as the square root of Simpson's diversity index across productive rearrangements. TCRdb took this table from immuneACCESS and kept in-frame rearrangements with V and J called. Such tables lack part of the clones; where checked against another copy, unresolved V genes explain under half of the gap, and the rest is unexplained. That table furnishes V, J and clone size, whereas the DNA furnished D and trimming. This sample comprises over 150,000 clones, more than 70% of them detected only once. Of the sample, approximately 2.1% falls within the top ten clones.

A second Seattle source provided samples from volunteer blood donors who had recovered from COVID-19. Whole blood was collected in K2EDTA tubes by collaborating institutions according to the institutions' own protocols. Collaborator samples were shipped for TCRbeta analysis as frozen whole blood, isolated PBMCs, or DNA extracted from either sample type. The CDR3 starts with the cysteine, ends with the phenylalanine, and has 15 residues. Only the CDR3 region is kept as DNA, spanning 45 bases read in frame from base 1. V loses 0 bases, J loses 2 bases, and the germline ends lie 9 bases apart. The germline V gene supplies CDR1 MNHEY and CDR2 SVGAGI. As concerns this clone: Its antigen is still unknown. The sample holds no much larger clone one base away, and base qualities are not on file.

This chain joins TRBV6-5 to TRBJ2-3, with no confidently assigned D gene. Input material: peripheral blood. This TCR derives from a man aged 50-60 years who had recovered from COVID-19. CDR3 reads: CASSYSAPYTDTQYF. The DNA reads TGTGCCAGCAGTTACTCGGCACCGTACACAGATACGCAGTATTTT.